The rows below give T cell receptor beta chains drawn from one sample of a study of CD8 T cells in ankylosing spondylitis. TCRdb reprocessed the 5' RACE reads with MiXCR, giving one entry per CDR3 protein. This sample has more than 150,000 distinct CDR3 sequences, with under 14% found just once. The sample was blood, either unsorted or a sorted T cell fraction (not recorded which). Every receptor here comes from a male donor with ankylosing spondylitis or in good health (not recorded which). CDR3s include the opening cysteine and the closing phenylalanine or tryptophan. Fields, in order: clone size, V gene, J gene, D gene, CDR3 DNA, CDR3 protein. D genes are given only for firm matches. Not every row has a clone size; where given, it reads once, few, many or a size class.

clone size: .; V gene: TRBV6-5; J gene: TRBJ2-7; D gene: .; CDR3 DNA: TGTGCCAGCAGTTTATCAGCCCCCAGCTCCTACGAGCAGTACTTC; CDR3 protein: CASSLSAPSSYEQYF
clone size: many; V gene: TRBV5-1; J gene: TRBJ2-2; D gene: .; CDR3 DNA: TGCGCCAGCACAGCTCTGGGAGTTACCGGGGAGCTGTTTTTT; CDR3 protein: CASTALGVTGELFF
clone size: many; V gene: TRBV9; J gene: TRBJ2-1; D gene: TRBD2; CDR3 DNA: TGTGCCAGCAGCGTAGCTGCGGGGGGAAGCTCCTACAATGAGCAGTTCTTC; CDR3 protein: CASSVAAGGSSYNEQFF
clone size: many; V gene: TRBV6-2/TRBV6-3; J gene: TRBJ1-5; D gene: TRBD1; CDR3 DNA: TGTGCCATCGCACCAGGGGGCGCGAGCAATCAGCCCCAGCATTTT; CDR3 protein: CAIAPGGASNQPQHF
clone size: .; V gene: TRBV12-3/TRBV12-4; J gene: TRBJ2-7; D gene: TRBD2; CDR3 DNA: TGTGCCACCGGGAGGGGGGCTTCCTACGAGCAGTACTTC; CDR3 protein: CATGRGASYEQYF
clone size: many; V gene: TRBV5-1; J gene: TRBJ2-3; D gene: TRBD2; CDR3 DNA: TGCGCCAGCAGCTCGGGGGGGGGCAACGTCGCAGATACGCAGTATTTT; CDR3 protein: CASSSGGGNVADTQYF
clone size: many; V gene: TRBV4-3; J gene: TRBJ2-1; D gene: TRBD2; CDR3 DNA: TGCGCCAGCAGTATCCTAGCGGGGGGAAATTCCTACAATGAGCAGTTCTTC; CDR3 protein: CASSILAGGNSYNEQFF
clone size: many; V gene: TRBV5-1; J gene: TRBJ2-5; D gene: TRBD2; CDR3 DNA: TGCGCCAGCAGCTTATCTAGCGGGAGTCTGGGTGAGACCCAGTACTTC; CDR3 protein: CASSLSSGSLGETQYF
clone size: .; V gene: TRBV7-9; J gene: TRBJ2-6; D gene: TRBD1; CDR3 DNA: TGTGCCAGCAGCTCCCGGGACAGGGAAGCCGGGGCCAACGTCCTGACTTTC; CDR3 protein: CASSSRDREAGANVLTF
clone size: .; V gene: TRBV6-2/TRBV6-3; J gene: TRBJ2-1; D gene: TRBD2; CDR3 DNA: TGTGCCAGCAGCCTAGGACTAGCGGGGGCCGGCAATGAGCAGTTCTTC; CDR3 protein: CASSLGLAGAGNEQFF
clone size: .; V gene: TRBV19; J gene: TRBJ2-1; D gene: TRBD2; CDR3 DNA: TGTGCCAGTAGTATGTCTAGCGGGGTTAACAATGAGCAGTTCTTC; CDR3 protein: CASSMSSGVNNEQFF
clone size: few; V gene: TRBV7-2; J gene: TRBJ2-1; D gene: TRBD2; CDR3 DNA: TGTGCCAGCAGCCCGACTAGCGGGGGGCTTTCCTACAATGAGCAGTTCTTC; CDR3 protein: CASSPTSGGLSYNEQFF
clone size: many; V gene: TRBV12-3/TRBV12-4; J gene: TRBJ2-1; D gene: .; CDR3 DNA: TGTGCCAGCAGTTCGACAGGATACAATGAGCAGTTCTTC; CDR3 protein: CASSSTGYNEQFF
clone size: many; V gene: TRBV10-3; J gene: TRBJ2-4; D gene: .; CDR3 DNA: TGTGCCATCAGTGCCGTTCCCTCCGGCATTCAGTACTTC; CDR3 protein: CAISAVPSGIQYF
clone size: few; V gene: TRBV6-5; J gene: TRBJ2-2; D gene: .; CDR3 DNA: TGTGCCAGCAGTTACGGTCTACCAGGGGACACCGGGGAGCTGTTTTTT; CDR3 protein: CASSYGLPGDTGELFF
clone size: many; V gene: TRBV28; J gene: TRBJ2-3; D gene: .; CDR3 DNA: TGTGCCAGCAGCACTGGGACACTAACAGATACGCAGTATTTT; CDR3 protein: CASSTGTLTDTQYF
clone size: many; V gene: TRBV12-3/TRBV12-4; J gene: TRBJ1-1; D gene: TRBD1; CDR3 DNA: TGTGCCAGCAGTTTAGGGACAGGAACTGAAGCTTTCTTT; CDR3 protein: CASSLGTGTEAFF
clone size: many; V gene: TRBV29-1; J gene: TRBJ1-2; D gene: .; CDR3 DNA: TGCAGCGTTCCTGACAGGTATTCTCTGGGAGGCTACACCTTC; CDR3 protein: CSVPDRYSLGGYTF
clone size: many; V gene: TRBV7-6; J gene: TRBJ2-2; D gene: TRBD1; CDR3 DNA: TGTGCCAGCACGGACAGGGGGCGTTCCGGGGAGCTGTTTTTT; CDR3 protein: CASTDRGRSGELFF
clone size: many; V gene: TRBV7-8; J gene: TRBJ2-3; D gene: TRBD2; CDR3 DNA: TGTGCCAGCAGCCAGCGACTAGCGGGGGTCACAGATACGCAGTATTTT; CDR3 protein: CASSQRLAGVTDTQYF
clone size: few; V gene: TRBV12-3/TRBV12-4; J gene: TRBJ2-3; D gene: .; CDR3 DNA: TGTGCCAGCAGTTTAGGAGGGGCCGGCCCAGATACGCAGTATTTT; CDR3 protein: CASSLGGAGPDTQYF
clone size: many; V gene: TRBV5-1; J gene: TRBJ2-7; D gene: .; CDR3 DNA: TGCGCCAGCAGCGTCGGCTCCTACGAGCAGTACTTC; CDR3 protein: CASSVGSYEQYF
clone size: many; V gene: TRBV12-3/TRBV12-4; J gene: TRBJ2-2; D gene: TRBD2; CDR3 DNA: TGTGCCAGCATGCCGGGAGGGCCCGGGGAGCTGTTTTTT; CDR3 protein: CASMPGGPGELFF
clone size: once; V gene: TRBV20-1; J gene: TRBJ2-7; D gene: .; CDR3 DNA: TGCAGCTTTAGAGGTCAGGCTCAGGGCTTCTCCTACGAGCAGTACTTC; CDR3 protein: CSFRGQAQGFSYEQYF
clone size: many; V gene: TRBV20-1; J gene: TRBJ1-5; D gene: .; CDR3 DNA: TGCAGTGCTAGAGACCTACAGGTTTTTTTACAGCCCCAGCATTTT; CDR3 protein: CSARDLQVFLQPQHF
clone size: .; V gene: TRBV7-2; J gene: TRBJ2-1; D gene: .; CDR3 DNA: TGTGCCAGCCTCCCTTCGAGAGGAAGTAATGAGCAGTTCTTC; CDR3 protein: CASLPSRGSNEQFF
clone size: few; V gene: TRBV12-3/TRBV12-4; J gene: TRBJ2-7; D gene: .; CDR3 DNA: TGTGCCAGCAGTTTCGCAGGGCCTACCTACGAGCAGTACTTC; CDR3 protein: CASSFAGPTYEQYF
clone size: .; V gene: TRBV2; J gene: TRBJ2-2; D gene: TRBD1; CDR3 DNA: TGTGCCAGCAGTGTGGCAGGGGGATTACTCCCCACCGGGGAGCTGTTTTTT; CDR3 protein: CASSVAGGLLPTGELFF
clone size: few; V gene: TRBV20-1; J gene: TRBJ1-1; D gene: TRBD1; CDR3 DNA: TGCAGTGCACCGGGACAGGGGAACACTGAAGCTTTCTTT; CDR3 protein: CSAPGQGNTEAFF
clone size: many; V gene: TRBV24-1; J gene: TRBJ2-1; D gene: .; CDR3 DNA: TGTGCCACCGAGTCTCCACGGTCCTACAATGAGCAGTTCTTC; CDR3 protein: CATESPRSYNEQFF
clone size: .; V gene: TRBV29-1; J gene: TRBJ1-2; D gene: TRBD1; CDR3 DNA: TGCAGCGCCCTGACAGGGCGAGGCTACACCTTC; CDR3 protein: CSALTGRGYTF
clone size: .; V gene: TRBV29-1; J gene: TRBJ1-2; D gene: TRBD1; CDR3 DNA: TGCAGCGTTGAAGATCAAACAGGGGGATACACCTTC; CDR3 protein: CSVEDQTGGYTF
clone size: .; V gene: TRBV7-9; J gene: TRBJ2-3; D gene: TRBD2; CDR3 DNA: TGTGCCAGCAGTCGGGAGGCACTCACCTACACAGATACGCAGTATTTT; CDR3 protein: CASSREALTYTDTQYF